This T cell receptor (beta chain) was recorded in a study of CD8 T cells in Susac syndrome. Random hexamers primed reverse transcription of roughly 0.5 to 1 ug RNA. The TCR beta CDR3 was amplified by immunoSEQ multiplex PCR across 54 Vbeta, 13 Jbeta. Each CDR3 protein is one row after TCRdb ran MiXCR on the immunoSEQ multiplex PCR reads. The sample records 150,000 to 200,000 distinct CDR3 sequences, about 95% being singletons. The CDR3 totals 14 residues. V lost 4 bases, J lost 6 bases, and 7 bases stayed unmatched. The germline gives CDR1 SGHRS, CDR2 YFSETQ. This clonotype originated in a human donor in good health. Material: CD4+ T cells from PBMCs. The chain carries TRBV5-1 and TRBJ2-1; 7 bases are a match to TRBD1. The CDR3 region is CASSPTGAGNEQFF. CDR3 nucleotides: TGCGCCAGCAGCCCAACAGGGGCAGGCAATGAGCAGTTCTTC.